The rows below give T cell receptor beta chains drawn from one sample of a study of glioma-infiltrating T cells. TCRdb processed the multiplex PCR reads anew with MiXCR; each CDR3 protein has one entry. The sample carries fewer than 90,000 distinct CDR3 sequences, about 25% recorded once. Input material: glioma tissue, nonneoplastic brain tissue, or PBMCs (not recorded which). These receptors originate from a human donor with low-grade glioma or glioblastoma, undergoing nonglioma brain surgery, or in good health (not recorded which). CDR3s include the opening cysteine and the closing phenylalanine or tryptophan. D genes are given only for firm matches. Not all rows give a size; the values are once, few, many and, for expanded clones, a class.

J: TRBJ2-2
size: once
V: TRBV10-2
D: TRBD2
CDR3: CASSGTSGKITGELFF
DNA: TGCGCCAGCTCCGGGACTAGCGGGAAAATTACCGGGGAGCTGTTTTTT

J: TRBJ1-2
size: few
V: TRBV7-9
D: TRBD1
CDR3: CASSLHGQGSYGYTF
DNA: TGTGCCAGCAGCTTACACGGACAGGGGAGCTATGGCTACACCTTC

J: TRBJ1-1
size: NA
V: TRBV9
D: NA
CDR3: CASSVVGVAGTEALF
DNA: TGTGCCAGCAGCGTAGTAGGGGTAGCGGGCACTGAAGCTTTGTTT

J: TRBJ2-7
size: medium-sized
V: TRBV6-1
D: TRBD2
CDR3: CASSLLAGGNEQYF
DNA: TGTGCCAGCAGCCTACTAGCGGGAGGAAATGAGCAGTACTTC

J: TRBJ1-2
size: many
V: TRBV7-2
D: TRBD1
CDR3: CASSLGGGDGYTF
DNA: TGTGCCAGCAGCTTAGGAGGGGGCGACGGCTACACCTTC

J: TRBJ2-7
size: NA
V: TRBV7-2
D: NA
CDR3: CASSPAGSSYEQNF
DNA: TGTGCCAGCAGCCCCGCGGGTTCCTCCTACGAGCAGAACTTC

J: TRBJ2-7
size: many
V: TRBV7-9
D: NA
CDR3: CASSSDLLYEQYF
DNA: TGTGCCAGCAGCTCCGACCTCTTGTACGAGCAGTACTTC

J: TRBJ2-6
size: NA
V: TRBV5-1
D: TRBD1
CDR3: CASSLVQSPGQVTGANVLTF
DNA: TGCGCCAGCAGCTTGGTCCAGTCCCCGGGACAGGTCACTGGGGCCAACGTCCTGACTTTC

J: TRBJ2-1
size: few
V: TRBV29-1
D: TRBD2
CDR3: CSVVGGTYNEQFF
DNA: TGCAGCGTTGTGGGAGGGACCTACAATGAGCAGTTCTTC

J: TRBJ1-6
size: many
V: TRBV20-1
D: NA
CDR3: CSARRNNNSPLHF
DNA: TGCAGTGCTAGGAGAAACAATAATTCACCCCTCCACTTT

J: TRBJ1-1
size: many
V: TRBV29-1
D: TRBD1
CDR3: CSVATGGMTEAFF
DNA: TGCAGCGTCGCAACAGGGGGGATGACTGAAGCTTTCTTT

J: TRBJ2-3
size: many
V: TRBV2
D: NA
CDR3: CATGRGPADTQYF
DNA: TGTGCCACCGGGCGGGGCCCCGCAGATACGCAGTATTTT

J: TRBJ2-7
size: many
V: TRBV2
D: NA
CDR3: CASMMAYEQYF
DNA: TGTGCCAGCATGATGGCGTACGAGCAGTACTTC

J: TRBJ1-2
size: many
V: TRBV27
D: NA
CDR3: CASSLKGYGYTF
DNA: TGTGCCAGCAGTTTAAAGGGGTACGGCTACACCTTC

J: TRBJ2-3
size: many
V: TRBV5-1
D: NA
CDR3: CASSWSTDTQYF
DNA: TGCGCCAGCAGCTGGAGCACAGATACGCAGTATTTT

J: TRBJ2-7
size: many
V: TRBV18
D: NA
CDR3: CASSPSLGASYEQYF
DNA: TGTGCCAGCTCGCCTTCACTCGGGGCCTCCTACGAGCAGTACTTC

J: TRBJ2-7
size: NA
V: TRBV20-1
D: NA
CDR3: CSAKSPHEQYF
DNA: TGCAGTGCTAAGTCGCCCCACGAGCAGTACTTC

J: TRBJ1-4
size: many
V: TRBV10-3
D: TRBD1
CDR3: CAIRAGGRNEKLFF
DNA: TGTGCCATCAGGGCAGGGGGCAGGAATGAAAAACTGTTTTTT

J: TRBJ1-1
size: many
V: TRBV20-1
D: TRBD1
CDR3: CSAPKRQGANTEAFF
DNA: TGCAGTGCTCCAAAGCGACAGGGAGCGAACACTGAAGCTTTCTTT

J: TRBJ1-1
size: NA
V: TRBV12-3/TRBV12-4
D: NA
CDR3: CASSHTLANTEAFF
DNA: TGTGCCAGCAGTCACACCCTGGCGAACACTGAAGCTTTCTTT

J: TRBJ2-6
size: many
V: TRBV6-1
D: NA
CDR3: CASKRGPSGANVLTF
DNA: TGTGCCAGCAAGAGGGGCCCTTCTGGGGCCAACGTCCTGACTTTC

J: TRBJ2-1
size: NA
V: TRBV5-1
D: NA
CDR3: CASSLGQMINEQFF
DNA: TGCGCCAGCAGCTTGGGCCAGATGATCAATGAGCAGTTCTTC

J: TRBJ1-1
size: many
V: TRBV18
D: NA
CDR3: CASSMTATSEAFF
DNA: TGTGCCAGCTCCATGACTGCAACCTCTGAAGCTTTCTTT

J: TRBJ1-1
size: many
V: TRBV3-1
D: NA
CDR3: CASSQGRGNTEAFF
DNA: TGTGCCAGCAGCCAAGGCCGGGGGAACACTGAAGCTTTCTTT

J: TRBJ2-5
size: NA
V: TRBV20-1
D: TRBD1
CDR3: CSARRDSRETQYF
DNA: TGCAGTGCTAGGAGGGACAGCAGAGAGACCCAGTACTTC

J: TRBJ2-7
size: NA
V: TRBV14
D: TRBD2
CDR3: CASSQDIGLAGKFSYEQYF
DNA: TGTGCCAGCAGCCAAGATATTGGGCTAGCGGGGAAGTTCTCCTACGAGCAGTACTTC

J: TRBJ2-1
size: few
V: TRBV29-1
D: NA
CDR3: CSVEPYKGYNEQFF
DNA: TGCAGCGTTGAACCTTATAAAGGCTACAATGAGCAGTTCTTC

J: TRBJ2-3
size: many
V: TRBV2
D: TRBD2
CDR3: CASSVAGGRTDTQYF
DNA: TGTGCCAGCAGTGTAGCGGGGGGCCGCACAGATACGCAGTATTTT

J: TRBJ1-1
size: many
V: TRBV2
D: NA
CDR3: CASSADGNTEAFF
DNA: TGTGCCAGCAGTGCGGACGGGAACACTGAAGCTTTCTTT

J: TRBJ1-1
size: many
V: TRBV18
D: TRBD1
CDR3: CASSTLGTGGGTEAFF
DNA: TGTGCCAGCTCCACCCTGGGGACAGGGGGTGGCACTGAAGCTTTCTTT

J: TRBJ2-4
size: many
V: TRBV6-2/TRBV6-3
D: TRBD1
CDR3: CASSLRPGQIAKNIQYF
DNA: TGTGCCAGCAGCCTACGGCCGGGACAGATAGCCAAAAACATTCAGTACTTC